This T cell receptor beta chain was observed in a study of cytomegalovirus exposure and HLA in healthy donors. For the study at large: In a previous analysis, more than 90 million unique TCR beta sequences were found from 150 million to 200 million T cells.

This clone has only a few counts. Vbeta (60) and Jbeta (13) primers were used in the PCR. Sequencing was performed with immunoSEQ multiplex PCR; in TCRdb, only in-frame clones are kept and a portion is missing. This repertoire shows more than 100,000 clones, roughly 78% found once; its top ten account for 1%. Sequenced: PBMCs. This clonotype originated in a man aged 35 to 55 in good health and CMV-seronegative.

The CDR3 DNA reads as TGTGCCTGGAGTCGCCCAGGGGGGAATGAGCAGTTCTTC. Translation: CAWSRPGGNEQFF. This chain connects TRBV30 to TRBJ2-1, with D possibly TRBD1 on 7 matching bases. The CDR3 consists of 13 residues. The germline V gene has CDR1 GTSNPN and CDR2 SVGIG (reference sequence). V was clipped by 2 bases and J by 7 bases, with 12 bases between them.